One and the same sample provided the 5 T cell receptor beta chains below, sequenced in a study of T cells in Graves' hyperthyroidism and ophthalmopathy. Amplified TCR beta CDR3 regions derived from RNA transcripts. The study used the HTBI primer set for a first-round RT-PCR of the TCR CDR3. TCRdb reprocessed the multiplex PCR reads with MiXCR, giving one entry per CDR3 protein. The sample records about half a million distinct CDR3 sequences, about 20% being singletons. The material sequenced was blood. Every receptor here comes from a young man with Graves' hyperthyroidism.

A remark on this clonotype: A much larger clone sits a single nucleotide away, making a read error possible. The chain joins TRBV12-3 or TRBV12-4 to TRBJ1-1; D gene unclear. This CDR3 spans 14 amino acids. The CDR3 DNA is TGTGCCAGCAGTTTCATGGGTTTCGGCACTGTAGCTTTCTTT. Translated, it gives CASSFMGFGTVAFF.

This clonotype was seen at least ten times. The chain carries TRBV2 and TRBJ1-2; D might be TRBD1 (5 bases). V shed 9 bases and J shed 4 bases, with 21 bases lying between them. CDR1 and CDR2 (germline): SNHLY, FYNNEI. The CDR3 is made up of 15 amino acids. The CDR3 nucleotides are TGTGCCAGGACTTTGGACCAGGGTATTGCCTATGGCTACACCTTC. Its protein product is CARTLDQGIAYGYTF.

The DNA for the CDR3 is TGCAGTACCACCGGGACATATCCAGAGACCCAGTACTTC. It translates to CSTTGTYPETQYF. This rearrangement joins TRBV20-1 to TRBJ2-5, with D possibly TRBD1 on 6 matching bases. The germline V gene encodes CDR1 DFQATT and CDR2 SNEGSKA (reference sequence). The V gene lost 8 bases and the J gene lost 4 bases, with 17 bases spanning the gap. The CDR3 contains 13 residues.

The sample holds one count of this clonotype. V and J are TRBV6-1 and TRBJ2-7; D possibly matches TRBD1 or TRBD2 (5 bases each). Per germline, CDR1 MNHNS and CDR2 SASEGT. Trimming pared 10 bases from V and 4 bases from J, leaving 17 bases between. The CDR3 extends over 13 amino acids. CDR3 in amino acids: CAITRGEAYEQYF. In nucleotides, the CDR3 is TGTGCCATTACTAGAGGGGAAGCTTACGAGCAGTACTTC.

The sample holds many counts of this clonotype. The chain joins TRBV6-1 to TRBJ2-7; possible D gene TRBD2, 6 bases. Germline values: CDR1 MNHNS, CDR2 SASEGT. This CDR3 has 13 residues. Trimming stripped 10 bases from V and 7 bases from J, with 20 bases between. CDR3 residues: CAIEQKEGREQYF. The CDR3 coding sequence is TGTGCCATCGAACAGAAGGAGGGAAGGGAGCAGTACTTC.